The 10 T cell receptor beta chains listed next were all sequenced from one sample in a study of blood T cells in healthy people across ages. It was with a sample-barcoded 5' primer and a J-beta primer mix that a second PCR of roughly 7 to 12 cycles was run. MiXCR, applied by TCRdb to the 5' RACE reads, yields one record per CDR3 protein. The repertoire holds fewer than 2,000,000 distinct CDR3 sequences, with 30% to 40% as singletons. Sequencing input: blood. These receptors were taken from a woman in her twenties or thirties in good health.

Of note for this clonotype: A much larger clone lies one base from this, so it may be a read error. This chain joins TRBV28 and TRBJ2-5; possible D gene TRBD2, 6 bases. Germline CDR1 MDHEN, CDR2 SYDVKM. The CDR3 has 13 amino acids. CDR3 in amino acids: CAGSLAEKETQYF. Here the CDR3 DNA reads TGTGCCGGCAGTTTAGCGGAAAAAGAGACCCAGTACTTC. The complete variable domain, with remaining parts taken from reference TRBV28 and TRBJ2-5, reads DVKVTQSSRYLVKRTGEKVFLECVQDMDHENMFWYRQDPGLGLRLIYFSYDVKMKEKGDIPEGYSVSREKKERFSLILESASTNQTSMYLCAGSLAEKETQYFGPGTRLLVL.

The V and J genes are TRBV25-1 and TRBJ2-1; D unresolved. Trimming removed 7 bases from V and 8 bases from J, with 9 bases in between. The CDR3 covers 11 residues. The germline gives CDR1 MGHDK, CDR2 SYGVNS. The DNA of the CDR3 is TGTGCCAGCATGATAGGGCATGAGCAGTTCTTC. Its protein product is CASMIGHEQFF.

The chain has TRBV7-9 and TRBJ2-3; 9 bases are a match to TRBD2. The ends lost 5 bases at V and 1 base at J; junction bases unmatched: 7. CDR3 length: 16 residues. Germline loops: CDR1 SEHNR, CDR2 FQNEAQ (reference sequence). The CDR3 DNA reads TGTGCCAGCAGCCTCGGGGGCGGGGGGGGCACAGATACGCAGTATTTT. Translating gives CASSLGGGGGTDTQYF.

In its sample, this clonotype was seen a few times. V gene TRBV7-9 combines with J gene TRBJ2-7; 7 bases agree with TRBD1. Germline V gene sequence: CDR1 SEHNR, CDR2 FQNEAQ (reference sequence). The CDR3 is 14 amino acids. V lost 5 bases to trimming and J lost 3 bases; unmatched junction nucleotides: 7. CDR3 sequence reads: CASSPTGIVYEQYF. The CDR3 region has the DNA TGTGCCAGCAGCCCGACAGGGATTGTCTACGAGCAGTACTTC.

CDR3 residues: CSASRTNEKLFF. The CDR3 DNA follows: TGCAGTGCTAGCCGAACTAATGAAAAACTGTTTTTT. The rearrangement uses TRBV20-1 and TRBJ1-4; D is undetermined. V lost 3 bases and J lost 1, with 3 bases in between. Germline CDR1 is DFQATT and CDR2 is SNEGSKA (reference sequence). This CDR3 is 12 amino acids long.

The chain employs TRBV9 and TRBJ2-7; 9 bases are shared with TRBD1. V was clipped by 2 bases and J by 2 bases; unmatched bases: 2. The CDR3 runs to 14 residues. Germline values: CDR1 SGDLS, CDR2 YYNGEE. The CDR3 reads CASSVRDRAYEQYF. The CDR3 nucleotides are TGTGCCAGCAGCGTCCGGGACAGGGCCTACGAGCAGTACTTC.

CDR3 loop: CASSLRTSGVSQYF. In DNA form, the CDR3 reads TGTGCCAGCAGCTTACGGACTAGCGGGGTTTCCCAGTACTTC. The chain is built from TRBV7-8 and TRBJ2-5; 12 bases match TRBD2. This CDR3 is built from 14 residues. Germline V lookup: CDR1 SGHVS, CDR2 FQNEAQ. V shed 2 bases and J 9 bases; nucleotides not matched to a gene: 4. Looking up the rest from reference TRBV7-8 and TRBJ2-5 gives the full variable domain: GAGVSQSPRYKVAKRGQDVALRCDPISGHVSLFWYQQALGQGPEFLTYFQNEAQLDKSGLPSDRFFAERPEGSVSTLKIQRTQQEDSAVYLCASSLRTSGVSQYFGPGTRLLVL.

This rearrangement joins TRBV20-1 to TRBJ2-1, with D possibly TRBD1 on 6 matching bases. The CDR3 contains 15 residues. CDR1 is DFQATT and CDR2 is SNEGSKA in the germline V gene (reference sequence). With 5 bases removed from V and 3 bases from J, the gap between germline ends came to 17 bases. In nucleotides, the CDR3 is TGCAGTGCTGACGGCTCCGGGACAATCTACAATGAGCAGTTCTTC. Translation gives CSADGSGTIYNEQFF.

This chain uses TRBV27 with TRBJ1-6, with 7 nucleotides matching TRBD1. Germline V gene data show CDR1 as MNHEY and CDR2 as SMNVEV (reference sequence). Trimming removed 7 bases from V and 6 bases from J; junction bases left unmatched: 9. The CDR3 length is 15 residues. CDR3 loop: CASKEKGGFNSPLHF. CDR3 in DNA: TGTGCCAGCAAAGAAAAAGGGGGCTTTAATTCACCCCTCCACTTT.

The chain employs TRBV5-4 and TRBJ2-3; D call uncertain. Trimming took 6 bases from V and 2 from J, leaving 16 bases between them. CDR1 and CDR2 from the germline V gene are SGHNT and YYREEE (reference sequence). The CDR3 is made up of 15 amino acids. CDR3 DNA: TGTGCCAGCACCCCTTATGGTGGTTTCACAGATACGCAGTATTTT. Its translation is CASTPYGGFTDTQYF.